Listed here are 29 T cell receptor beta chains from one sample, sequenced in a study of blood T cell repertoires in COVID-19 (dated by TCRdb to between 2020 and 2021). The library was prepared using the immunoSEQ multiplex PCR assay. Drawn from immuneACCESS, this table holds only the in-frame rearrangements with V and J called that TCRdb kept. Clones are partly lost; checked studies trace under half to an unresolved V gene and leave the rest unexplained. This sample holds 250,000 to 400,000 clones; roughly nine tenths were observed only once. Less than 3% of the sample is held by the ten biggest clonotypes. The sequenced sample consisted of peripheral blood. The receptors here all came from a woman in her twenties or thirties with COVID-19, enrolled during active disease.

The chain has TRBV4-1 and TRBJ2-7; 7 bases fit TRBD2. V was clipped by 0 bases and J by 2 bases; unmatched bases: 7. Germline V gene sequence: CDR1 MGHRA, CDR2 YSYEKL. CDR3 length equals 16 residues. The CDR3 nucleotides are TGCGCCAGCAGCCAAGATTCAACGGGACTACCCTACGAGCAGTACTTC. This codes for CASSQDSTGLPYEQYF.

V and J are TRBV7-4 and TRBJ2-7; no clear D gene. The germline V gene has CDR1 SGHVT and CDR2 SQSDAQ. This CDR3 contains 14 residues. Trimming left V 2 bases short and J 6 bases short, with 14 bases between. The CDR3 region has the DNA TGTGCCAGCAGCTTAAAACTACTTAGCTGCGAGCAGTACTTC. Its translation: CASSLKLLSCEQYF.

The V gene is TRBV5-6, the J gene TRBJ1-5; D is ambiguous. Trimming pared 4 bases from V and 4 bases from J, leaving 18 bases between. The CDR3 covers 16 residues. Germline lookup yields CDR1 SGHDT and CDR2 YYEEEE. The CDR3 here is CASSTWRTEINQPQHF. The CDR3, as DNA: TGTGCCAGCAGCACATGGAGGACGGAAATTAATCAGCCCCAGCATTTT.

This chain links TRBV7-2 with TRBJ2-5; 9 bases agree with TRBD1. Trimming took 0 bases from V and 1 from J; bases not matched to a gene: 18. Germline V CDR1 and CDR2: SGHTA, FQGNSA. The CDR3 loop spans 21 amino acids. CDR3 region: CASSLASWTGVVPTSQETQYF. The CDR3 region has the DNA TGTGCCAGCAGCTTAGCGAGTTGGACAGGGGTGGTACCCACTAGCCAAGAGACCCAGTACTTC.

V and J are TRBV28 and TRBJ1-2, with D perhaps TRBD1 (6 bases). The CDR3 totals 12 residues. Germline lookup yields CDR1 MDHEN and CDR2 SYDVKM. V lost 8 bases, J lost 8 bases, and 15 bases lay in between. This CDR3 reads CASEGYRAGYTF. CDR3 DNA: TGTGCCAGCGAGGGATACAGGGCGGGCTACACCTTC.

This chain links TRBV20-1 with TRBJ2-3; a weak D match, TRBD1 (5 bases). V dropped 3 bases and J dropped 8 bases, with 12 bases sitting between them. There are 12 residues in the CDR3. From germline, CDR1 is DFQATT and CDR2 SNEGSKA (reference sequence). As DNA, the CDR3 is TGCAGTGCTAGTACAGGACCCGTTACGCAGTATTTT. Its protein product is CSASTGPVTQYF.

The rearrangement uses TRBV19 and TRBJ1-4, with D uncertain. CDR3 size: 13 residues. The V and J ends lost 7 bases and 8 bases respectively, with 14 bases between them. CDR1 LNHDA and CDR2 SQIVND come from the germline V gene (reference sequence). DNA of the CDR3: TGTGCCAGTACTGGCCTCAGAGGCGAAAAACTGTTTTTT. Its protein product is CASTGLRGEKLFF.

This clone is a singleton in its sample. J is TRBJ1-1 and V is TRBV12-3 or TRBV12-4; 8 nucleotides agree with TRBD1. The CDR3 is made up of 13 amino acids. With V trimmed by 7 bases and J by 7 bases, 8 bases remained unmatched. CDR3 DNA sequence: TGTGCCAGCACACCCGGACAGGGTCTTGAAGCTTTCTTT. The encoded protein is CASTPGQGLEAFF.

V usage is TRBV6-1 and J usage is TRBJ1-1; D gene unclear. CDR3 length equals 12 residues. V was pared by 3 bases and J by 11 bases, with 13 bases between. Germline V gives CDR1 MNHNS, CDR2 SASEGT. The CDR3 sequence is CASSDPRSVAFF. DNA for the CDR3: TGTGCCAGCAGTGACCCGAGGTCAGTCGCTTTCTTT.

The chain joins TRBV12-3 or TRBV12-4 to TRBJ2-7; 8 bases fit TRBD2. Losses at the gene ends were 6 bases for V and 5 bases for J; bases not matched to a gene: 6. The length of the CDR3 is 13 residues. The CDR3 DNA is TGTGCCAGCAGCTTAACGGGACTAGACGAGCAGTACTTC. This gives the protein CASSLTGLDEQYF.

The table lists this clone with a few counts. The chain has TRBV9 and TRBJ1-3; D call uncertain. Germline V gene sequence: CDR1 SGDLS, CDR2 YYNGEE. This CDR3 has 14 residues. V was pared by 1 base and J by 0 bases, with 5 bases between. The CDR3 loop is CASSVTGSGNTIYF. The CDR3 nucleotides read TGTGCCAGCAGCGTAACCGGCTCTGGAAACACCATATATTTT.

V is TRBV7-2 and J is TRBJ2-7; 7 bases are shared with TRBD1. The CDR3 contains 15 residues. V was pared by 2 bases and J by 3 bases, with 7 bases of the junction left unmatched. Germline V gene lookup returns CDR1 SGHTA and CDR2 FQGNSA. CDR3 protein: CASSLRQGLIYEQYF. CDR3 coding DNA: TGTGCCAGCAGCTTAAGACAGGGCCTCATCTACGAGCAGTACTTC.

The chain has TRBV24-1 and TRBJ1-4; D gene ambiguous. Trimming removed 9 bases from V and 5 bases from J, with 3 bases in between. The CDR3 loop spans 10 amino acids. Germline lookup yields CDR1 KGHDR and CDR2 SFDVKD. The CDR3 bases are TGTGCCACCCAGAATGAAAAACTGTTTTTT. This encodes CATQNEKLFF.

Regarding this clone: Other DNA sequences in this specimen translate into the identical CDR3. V is TRBV19 and J is TRBJ1-3; 10 bases match TRBD1. CDR1 is LNHDA, CDR2 SQIVND, per germline (reference sequence). The CDR3 contains 13 residues. V shed 10 bases and J 4 bases; nucleotides not matched to a gene: 4. In DNA form, the CDR3 reads TGTGCCACAAGACAGGGGGCAGGAAACACCATATATTTT. This sequence encodes CATRQGAGNTIYF.

V gene TRBV28 combines with J gene TRBJ2-1; D unresolved. This CDR3 contains 15 residues. V was trimmed by 4 bases and J by 0 bases, leaving 10 bases between them. The germline CDR1 and CDR2 sequences are MDHEN and SYDVKM. For the CDR3, the DNA is TGTGCCAGCAGTTCCCGATCGGTCTCCTACAATGAGCAGTTCTTC. It translates to CASSSRSVSYNEQFF.

V and J are TRBV7-3 and TRBJ2-6; TRBD1 agrees at 7 bases. This CDR3 contains 17 residues. From germline, CDR1 is SGHTA and CDR2 FQGTGA. Trimming cost V 2 bases and J 1 base; bases outside gene matches: 5. Here the CDR3 DNA reads TGTGCCAGCAGCTTAGGGACAGCTCTTTCTGGGGCCAACGTCCTGACTTTC. This translates into CASSLGTALSGANVLTF.

The genes are TRBV29-1 and TRBJ2-5; 8 bases align to TRBD2. The CDR3 has 16 residues. The V gene's germline CDR1 is SQVTM and CDR2 ANQGSEA. V was pared by 0 bases and J by 5 bases, with 11 bases of the junction left unmatched. The CDR3 DNA is TGCAGCGTTGAAGATCTTTGGGCGGGAGGTGGGGAGACCCAGTACTTC. Amino acid sequence: CSVEDLWAGGGETQYF.

This chain connects TRBV2 to TRBJ2-3; D is unclear. The V gene lost 5 bases and the J gene lost 0 bases, with 3 bases spanning the gap. This CDR3 has 12 residues. CDR1 SNHLY and CDR2 FYNNEI come from the germline V gene. The CDR3 DNA is TGTGCCAGCAGTACTAGCACAGATACGCAGTATTTT. Amino acids: CASSTSTDTQYF.

V and J are TRBV10-1 and TRBJ2-3, with 8 bases fitting TRBD1. Germline V gives CDR1 WNHNN, CDR2 SYGVQD (reference sequence). The CDR3 has 14 amino acids. The V gene end was trimmed by 5 bases and the J gene end by 2 bases; junction bases not matched to a gene: 3. This chain's CDR3 is CASSRDRNTDTQYF. Here the CDR3 DNA reads TGCGCCAGCAGTCGGGACAGGAACACAGATACGCAGTATTTT.

This chain joins TRBV27 and TRBJ2-7; the match to TRBD2 covers 11 bases. CDR1 and CDR2 from the germline V gene are MNHEY and SMNVEV (reference sequence). The CDR3 totals 14 residues. The ends lost 10 bases at V and 2 bases at J; junction bases unmatched: 7. CDR3 protein: CATLRLAGTYEQYF. The CDR3 coding sequence is TGTGCCACCCTGAGACTAGCGGGGACCTACGAGCAGTACTTC.

V is TRBV10-2 and J is TRBJ1-1; 7 bases match TRBD1. The CDR3 length is 13 residues. Germline V CDR1 and CDR2: WSHSY, SAAADI. The ends lost 6 bases at V and 4 bases at J; junction bases unmatched: 5. CDR3 in DNA: TGCGCCAGCAGGCCGCAGGGGGGCACTGAAGCTTTCTTT. It is translated as CASRPQGGTEAFF.

The V and J genes are TRBV3-1 (or the pseudogene TRBV3-2) and TRBJ1-4; D may be TRBD1 (6 bases). The CDR3 totals 15 residues. Trimming stripped 3 bases from V and 6 bases from J, with 14 bases between. The germline V gene has CDR1 LGHDT and CDR2 YNNKEL (reference sequence). The CDR3 loop is CASSQGTTGHEKLFF. For the CDR3, the DNA is TGTGCCAGCAGCCAGGGGACGACAGGACATGAAAAACTGTTTTTT.

The gene calls are TRBV7-9 and TRBJ2-3; 7 nucleotides match TRBD2. Trimming removed 0 bases from V and 6 bases from J; junction bases left unmatched: 0. CDR3 size: 13 residues. Per germline, CDR1 SEHNR and CDR2 FQNEAQ (reference sequence). CDR3 region: CASSLAGGDTQYF. Here the CDR3 DNA reads TGTGCCAGCAGCTTAGCGGGAGGGGATACGCAGTATTTT.

In its sample, this clone was seen once. The chain is built from TRBV7-8 and TRBJ1-1; D gene uncertain. Germline assignment: CDR1 SGHVS and CDR2 FQNEAQ. The germline V and J ends were trimmed by 1 base and 5 bases, with 5 bases remaining between them. This CDR3 comprises 12 residues. The CDR3 DNA reads as TGTGCCAGCAGCTTAGGTCTTACTGAAGCTTTCTTT. Translated, it gives CASSLGLTEAFF.

About this clone itself: This CDR3 is also generated by other DNA sequences in the sample. V is TRBV4-2 and J is TRBJ2-1; the D gene is possibly TRBD2 (6 bases). CDR3 length: 15 amino acids. With 0 bases removed from V and 6 bases from J, the gap between germline ends came to 12 bases. The germline CDR1 and CDR2 sequences are LGHNA and YNFKEQ. CDR3 sequence: CASSQEGGRSNEQFF. The CDR3 DNA follows: TGTGCCAGCAGCCAAGAGGGAGGAAGGTCCAATGAGCAGTTCTTC.

This clone was seen more than once but under ten times. V and J are TRBV5-1 and TRBJ2-1, with 8 bases aligning to TRBD2. Trimming at V came to 4 bases and at J to 8 bases, leaving 14 bases not matched to a gene. This CDR3 has 16 residues. The germline V gene has CDR1 SGHRS and CDR2 YFSETQ. CDR3 coding DNA: TGCGCCAGCAGCCTTACGGGACTAGGGATATTTGATGAGCAGTTCTTC. Translation gives CASSLTGLGIFDEQFF.

The chain joins TRBV7-9 to TRBJ1-1; no firm D call. Trimming took off 0 bases at V and 9 bases at J, with 8 bases between the two ends. The CDR3 has 12 amino acids. The germline V gene has CDR1 SEHNR and CDR2 FQNEAQ (reference sequence). The CDR3 loop is CASSLAEDQAFF. In DNA, the CDR3 is TGTGCCAGCAGCTTAGCGGAGGATCAAGCTTTCTTT.

This clone occurred a few times. V gene TRBV5-6 combines with J gene TRBJ1-6; no reliable D call. Germline V lookup: CDR1 SGHDT, CDR2 YYEEEE. The ends were cut back, 9 bases at V and 7 bases at J, with 8 bases in the middle. This CDR3 contains 11 residues. The CDR3, as DNA: TGTGCCACCCAATTGAATTCACCCCTCCACTTT. Residues: CATQLNSPLHF.

This clone occurred once. The chain uses TRBV19 and TRBJ1-4; D call uncertain. Trimming stripped 3 bases from V and 5 bases from J, with 10 bases between. This CDR3 has 14 amino acids. Germline CDR1 is LNHDA and CDR2 is SQIVND (reference sequence). DNA for the CDR3: TGTGCCAGTAGTATCACGGCGGGGAATGAAAAACTGTTTTTT. Its protein is CASSITAGNEKLFF.